These 30 T cell receptor beta chains came from one sample sequenced in a study of blood T cell repertoires in COVID-19. TCRdb's table, derived via immunoSEQ multiplex PCR, lists solely in-frame clones and lacks some. The sample includes roughly 350,000 clones, approximately 87% of them seen just once. Sequencing was performed on peripheral blood. Source of these receptors: a woman in her twenties or thirties with COVID-19, enrolled during active disease.

This clone was recorded only once. The chain couples TRBV6-5 to TRBJ1-1; no firm D call. V was shortened by 8 bases and J by 4 bases, with 11 bases between the two germline ends. CDR1 and CDR2 (germline): MNHEY, SVGAGI. There are 12 residues in the CDR3. The CDR3 nucleotides read TGTGCCAGCTCCGTATTCGGCACTGAAGCTTTCTTT. Residues: CASSVFGTEAFF.

The chain recombines TRBV6-2 or TRBV6-3 with TRBJ1-4, with D tentatively TRBD1 (5 bases). CDR1 is MNHEY, CDR2 SVGEGT, per germline. The CDR3 extends over 14 amino acids. Deletions cut 2 bases from V and 8 bases from J, with 12 bases between. In DNA form, the CDR3 reads TGTGCCAGCAGTTACGGGAGGGGCCGGGAAAAACTGTTTTTT. Residues: CASSYGRGREKLFF.

This clone was detected only a few times. The chain couples TRBV28 to TRBJ2-7; maybe TRBD2 (6 bases). CDR3 size: 14 residues. The germline gives CDR1 MDHEN, CDR2 SYDVKM. V dropped 6 bases and J dropped 4 bases, with 16 bases sitting between them. CDR3 sequence: CASRVPGLSYEQYF. For the CDR3, the DNA is TGTGCCAGCAGGGTTCCGGGACTGTCTTACGAGCAGTACTTC.

This chain's CDR3 is CASSPSRQMNTEAFF. The CDR3 DNA is TGTGCCAGCTCACCAAGTCGTCAGATGAACACTGAAGCTTTCTTT. V and J are TRBV18 and TRBJ1-1, with unresolved D. V shed 2 bases and J shed 0 bases, with 10 bases lying between them. The CDR3 consists of 15 residues. CDR1 KGHSH and CDR2 LQKENI come from the germline V gene.

The V gene is TRBV7-8, the J gene TRBJ2-7, with D perhaps matching TRBD1 (5 bases). Germline V gene sequence: CDR1 SGHVS, CDR2 FQNEAQ. This CDR3 contains 13 residues. V was cut by 1 base and J by 3 bases, with 7 bases left in between. This CDR3 reads CASSLGGGYEQYF. The CDR3, as DNA: TGTGCCAGCAGCTTAGGGGGCGGCTACGAGCAGTACTTC.

On this clone itself: Other DNA sequences within the sample encode an identical CDR3. This chain uses TRBV11-3 with TRBJ1-1, with no clear D. CDR3 size: 13 residues. V gave up 3 bases and J gave up 5 bases, with 10 bases separating them. From germline, CDR1 is SGHNT and CDR2 YENEEA. CDR3 in DNA: TGTGCCAGCAGCTTTGCGGGTCGGACTGAAGCTTTCTTT. It codes for CASSFAGRTEAFF.

This clone showed up just once. The CDR3 here is CASSGRAGTYNEQFF. In DNA, the CDR3 is TGTGCCAGCAGTGGAAGAGCGGGAACCTACAATGAGCAGTTCTTC. The chain combines TRBV2 with TRBJ2-1, with 7 bases fitting TRBD2. The length of the CDR3 is 15 residues. The germline CDR1 and CDR2 sequences are SNHLY and FYNNEI. With 4 bases clipped from V and 2 bases from J, the junction kept 5 bases outside the gene matches.

The chain is built from TRBV7-3 and TRBJ2-5; the match to TRBD1 covers 11 bases. Trimming cost V 2 bases and J 0 bases; bases outside gene matches: 8. The germline CDR1 and CDR2 sequences are SGHTA and FQGTGA. The length of the CDR3 is 18 residues. The CDR3 nucleotides are TGTGCCAGCAGCTTAGGACAGGGGGCCCAACCGTACCAAGAGACCCAGTACTTC. Protein: CASSLGQGAQPYQETQYF.

The chain uses TRBV7-2 and TRBJ2-7; no definite D call. CDR1 and CDR2 (germline): SGHTA, FQGNSA. The V end was cut by 2 bases, the J end by 3 bases, with 8 bases between. This CDR3 has 13 residues. In DNA form, the CDR3 reads TGTGCCAGCAGCTTAAGCCACCTCTACGAGCAGTACTTC. Its protein is CASSLSHLYEQYF. The entire variable domain, with the rest obtained from reference TRBV7-2 and TRBJ2-7, is as follows: GAGVSQSPSNKVTEKGKDVELRCDPISGHTALYWYRQSLGQGLEFLIYFQGNSAPDKSGLPSDRFSAERTGGSVSTLTIQRTQQEDSAVYLCASSLSHLYEQYFGPGTRLTVT.

The CDR3 region is CASRGTSYNEQFF. In nucleotides, the CDR3 is TGTGCCAGCAGGGGGACTTCATACAATGAGCAGTTCTTC. This rearrangement joins TRBV6-5 to TRBJ2-1; possible D gene TRBD2, 6 bases. Germline-derived CDR1 and CDR2 are MNHEY and SVGAGI. The CDR3 runs to 13 residues. Trimming removed 6 bases at V and 4 bases at J, with 10 bases between.

The chain couples TRBV5-1 to TRBJ2-2; TRBD2 matches 10 bases. The CDR3 is made up of 18 amino acids. The V and J ends lost 0 bases and 7 bases, in that order; junction bases with no gene match: 12. Germline CDR1 and CDR2: SGHRS and YFSETQ. The CDR3 sequence is CASSLGVGISGRYGELFF. CDR3 nucleotides: TGCGCCAGCAGCTTGGGAGTAGGGATTAGCGGGAGGTACGGGGAGCTGTTTTTT.

The V gene is TRBV30, the J gene TRBJ2-7; D is undetermined. Trimming removed 4 bases from V and 3 bases from J, with 10 bases in between. The germline gives CDR1 GTSNPN, CDR2 SVGIG (reference sequence). This CDR3 comprises 12 residues. The CDR3 DNA reads TGTGCCTGGACAGAAGCAGGCTACGAGCAGTACTTC. Its protein is CAWTEAGYEQYF.

This chain uses TRBV28 with TRBJ2-3; the D is unclear. V was trimmed by 4 bases and J by 2 bases, leaving 10 bases between them. Germline assignment: CDR1 MDHEN and CDR2 SYDVKM. The CDR3 totals 14 residues. The CDR3, as DNA: TGTGCCAGCAGTTCGTTATGGGCCACAGATACGCAGTATTTT. Residues: CASSSLWATDTQYF.

This clone was seen a single time. V and J are TRBV5-6 and TRBJ2-3, with 12 bases identical to TRBD2. The germline CDR1 and CDR2 sequences are SGHDT and YYEEEE. This CDR3 has 19 residues. V shed 2 bases, J shed 4 bases, and the junction held 14 bases outside the gene matches. This CDR3 reads CASSLGLAGLPRGSDTQYF. CDR3 in DNA: TGTGCCAGCAGCTTAGGACTAGCGGGACTTCCCCGGGGGTCAGATACGCAGTATTTT.

This rearrangement joins TRBV4-1 to TRBJ2-2; tentative D call: TRBD2 (5 bases). The CDR3 is 15 residues long. Per germline, CDR1 MGHRA and CDR2 YSYEKL. The V gene lost 6 bases and the J gene lost 5 bases, with 16 bases spanning the gap. CDR3 in DNA: TGCGCCAGCAGGCCGCTTGACTGGGAGACCGGGGAGCTGTTTTTT. This sequence encodes CASRPLDWETGELFF.

This clone was counted only a few times. The genes are TRBV28 and TRBJ2-7; tentative D call: TRBD1 (6 bases). Germline values: CDR1 MDHEN, CDR2 SYDVKM. The CDR3 consists of 15 residues. Trimming left V 6 bases short and J 2 bases short, with 17 bases between. CDR3 protein: CASSGLQGIPYEQYF. The DNA of the CDR3 is TGTGCCAGCAGCGGCCTCCAGGGGATCCCCTACGAGCAGTACTTC.

The chain joins TRBV10-3 to TRBJ2-3; D gene unclear. With 5 bases removed from V and 0 bases from J, the gap between germline ends came to 9 bases. CDR1 and CDR2 (germline): ENHRY, SYGVKD. CDR3 length: 14 residues. The DNA for the CDR3 is TGTGCCATCAGTTTTCAGACTAGCACAGATACGCAGTATTTT. Its translation: CAISFQTSTDTQYF.

The chain has TRBV5-1 and TRBJ2-3; 13 bases match TRBD2. The V gene end was trimmed by 4 bases and the J gene end by 6 bases; junction bases not matched to a gene: 5. The CDR3 consists of 15 residues. Germline CDR1 is SGHRS and CDR2 is YFSETQ. The chain's CDR3 is CASSPGLAGDDTQYF. The DNA for the CDR3 is TGCGCCAGCAGCCCCGGACTAGCGGGAGACGATACGCAGTATTTT.

The chain is built from TRBV27 and TRBJ1-6; 9 nucleotides align to TRBD1. The V segment lost 4 bases and the J segment 0 bases; nucleotides outside the gene matches: 4. Germline loops: CDR1 MNHEY, CDR2 SMNVEV (reference sequence). The CDR3 contains 17 residues. In nucleotides, the CDR3 is TGTGCCAGCAGTTACACAGGGGGCGCCTCCTATAATTCACCCCTCCACTTT. Residues: CASSYTGGASYNSPLHF.

A note on this clone: The junction and the germline gene differ at one end; a read error may be behind it. The chain has TRBV3-1 (or the pseudogene TRBV3-2) and TRBJ2-1, with 9 nucleotides matching TRBD1. Germline V gene data show CDR1 as LGHDT and CDR2 as YNNKEL (reference sequence). The CDR3 extends over 13 amino acids. The CDR3 DNA reads as TGTGCCAGCAGCCAAGATACGGGACAGGGCGAGATCTTC. Residues: CASSQDTGQGEIF.

V and J are TRBV2 and TRBJ1-1; a possible D gene is TRBD1 (5 bases). Trimming stripped 0 bases from V and 5 bases from J, with 10 bases between. Germline CDR1 reads SNHLY; CDR2 reads FYNNEI. The CDR3 consists of 14 residues. In DNA form, the CDR3 reads TGTGCCAGCAGTGAAGCGGGGGGGAGGACTGAAGCTTTCTTT. This sequence encodes CASSEAGGRTEAFF.

V and J are TRBV9 and TRBJ2-7; 9 nucleotides align to TRBD2. Germline V CDR1 and CDR2: SGDLS, YYNGEE. Unmatched junction bases numbered 5, after V lost 0 bases and J lost 1 base. The CDR3 totals 16 residues. CDR3 sequence (DNA): TGTGCCAGCAGCGTAGAGCCTAGCGGGGATTCCTACGAGCAGTACTTC. Translation gives CASSVEPSGDSYEQYF.

The chain has TRBV5-6 and TRBJ1-2, with 8 bases lining up with TRBD1. V lost 10 bases to trimming and J lost 8 bases; unmatched junction nucleotides: 13. The CDR3 consists of 13 residues. Germline CDR1 and CDR2: SGHDT and YYEEEE. CDR3 nucleotides: TGTGCCGGACACCGGACAGGGATAGACGGCTACACCTTC. It translates to CAGHRTGIDGYTF.

The V gene is TRBV19, the J gene TRBJ2-7, with TRBD1 matching over 10 bases. The CDR3 is 15 residues long. V was clipped by 5 bases and J by 2 bases; unmatched bases: 6. Germline loops: CDR1 LNHDA, CDR2 SQIVND (reference sequence). The CDR3, as DNA: TGTGCCAGTAGTCCGAAAGGGACAGGGGCCTACGAGCAGTACTTC. Translated, it gives CASSPKGTGAYEQYF.

This chain links TRBV29-1 with TRBJ2-1; 12 nucleotides line up with TRBD2. From germline, CDR1 is SQVTM and CDR2 ANQGSEA. Trimming removed 6 bases from V and 8 bases from J; junction bases left unmatched: 14. CDR3 size: 16 residues. The CDR3 bases are TGCAGCGTCCTAGCGGGAGGGCCGGATACTTGGGATGAGCAGTTCTTC. Protein product: CSVLAGGPDTWDEQFF.

The gene calls are TRBV7-6 and TRBJ2-1; 11 bases match TRBD2. The germline gives CDR1 SGHVS, CDR2 FNYEAQ. The CDR3 sequence is 17 residues long. J was trimmed by 9 bases and V by 2 bases; bases with no gene match: 12. The CDR3 loop reads CASSLIVAGGPHSEQFF. The CDR3 nucleotides read TGTGCCAGCAGCTTAATTGTAGCGGGAGGGCCCCATTCTGAGCAGTTCTTC.

The chain combines TRBV15 with TRBJ2-5, with D possibly matching TRBD2 (6 bases). Trimming pared 0 bases from V and 4 bases from J, leaving 9 bases between. Germline CDR1 is LNHNV and CDR2 is YYDKDF (reference sequence). The CDR3 is 14 amino acids. The CDR3 sequence: CATSRDQGGETQYF. For the CDR3, the DNA is TGTGCCACCAGCAGAGATCAGGGAGGAGAGACCCAGTACTTC. Variable domain in full (rest from reference TRBV15 and TRBJ2-5): DAMVIQNPRYQVTQFGKPVTLSCSQTLNHNVMYWYQQKSSQAPKLLFHYYDKDFNNEADTPDNFQSRRPNTSFCFLDIRSPGLGDTAMYLCATSRDQGGETQYFGPGTRLLVL.

The V and J genes are TRBV19 and TRBJ1-6; D not certain. V gave up 6 bases and J gave up 10 bases, with 16 bases separating them. Germline V lookup: CDR1 LNHDA, CDR2 SQIVND (reference sequence). This CDR3 has 14 amino acids. DNA for the CDR3: TGTGCCAGTAGCTCTCTAGGATCCGGGTCACCCCTCCACTTT. Amino acids: CASSSLGSGSPLHF.

Of note for this clone: Additional DNA sequences in this sample encode the identical CDR3. V gene TRBV5-1 combines with J gene TRBJ2-7; 7 bases fit TRBD1. CDR1 is SGHRS and CDR2 is YFSETQ in the germline V gene. This CDR3 is built from 14 residues. After removal of 0 bases from V and 3 bases from J, the junction contained 3 bases not matched to a gene. Here the CDR3 reads CASSLGQGIYEQYF. The CDR3 DNA reads TGCGCCAGCAGCTTGGGACAGGGTATCTACGAGCAGTACTTC.

This rearrangement joins TRBV11-1 to TRBJ2-3; the D gene is possibly TRBD1 (6 bases). The CDR3 extends over 15 amino acids. From germline, CDR1 is SGHAT and CDR2 FQDESV (reference sequence). Trimming took off 6 bases at V and 3 bases at J, with 16 bases between the two ends. This chain's CDR3 is CASRPEQGSTDTQYF. Written as DNA, the CDR3 is TGTGCCAGCAGGCCGGAGCAGGGGTCGACAGATACGCAGTATTTT.